The clone carrying this TCR beta chain has only one observation. These data come from a study of OX40 agonist ivuxolimab in advanced cancers. From germline, CDR1 is SEHNR and CDR2 FQNEAQ (reference sequence). After removal of 6 bases from V and 8 bases from J, the junction contained 13 bases not matched to a gene. This CDR3 region has 15 residues. Only in-frame clones appear in the TCRdb table, and some are missing; sequencing was by immunoSEQ multiplex PCR. The repertoire holds about 27,000 clones, with 65% to 80% as singletons. The sample here was CD4+ or CD8+ T cells sorted from blood, taken in a trial of the OX40 agonist ivuxolimab. The receptor was derived from an adult with an advanced solid tumor such as melanoma, head and neck, liver or kidney cancer. This chain connects TRBV7-9 to TRBJ2-1; 7 positions match TRBD1. The CDR3 DNA reads as TGTGCCAGCAGATCCCCCGACAGGGTCTTCGATGAGCAGTTCTTC. Its protein product is CASRSPDRVFDEQFF.